This T cell receptor beta chain was observed in a study of CD8+CD57+ T cells in acquired aplastic anemia. For the study at large: Sorting CD4+ and CD8+ cells gave DNA averaging about 3.2 ug.

Study results and caveats: Patients and controls were not found to differ significantly in CD8+ Simpson's diversity. It was found that fewer than 35 CD8+ CDR3 sequences were shared between patients and controls.

The use of genomic DNA as template underpinned the TCR beta VDJ and CDR3 profiling. TCRdb reprocessed the reads via MiXCR and lists one record per CDR3 protein. The sample lists 80,000 to 100,000 distinct CDR3 sequences, around 70% occurring once. The CDR3 extends over 14 amino acids. Germline assignment: CDR1 DFQATT and CDR2 SNEGSKA (reference sequence). The junction had 6 bases not matched to a gene; V was cut back by 4 bases and J by 0 bases. Comment on this clonotype: Antigen unknown.

Whoever was chosen for sequencing had shown CD8+CD57+ cell expansion by flow cytometry. The genes are TRBV20-1 and TRBJ2-7; 7 bases match TRBD2. This TCR derives from a human donor with aplastic anemia. Material: sorted CD4+, CD8+, or CD8+CD57+ T cells (not recorded which) from PBMCs. CDR3 in DNA: TGCAGTGCTAAAAGGACTAGACCCTCCTACGAGCAGTACTTC. Translating it yields CSAKRTRPSYEQYF.